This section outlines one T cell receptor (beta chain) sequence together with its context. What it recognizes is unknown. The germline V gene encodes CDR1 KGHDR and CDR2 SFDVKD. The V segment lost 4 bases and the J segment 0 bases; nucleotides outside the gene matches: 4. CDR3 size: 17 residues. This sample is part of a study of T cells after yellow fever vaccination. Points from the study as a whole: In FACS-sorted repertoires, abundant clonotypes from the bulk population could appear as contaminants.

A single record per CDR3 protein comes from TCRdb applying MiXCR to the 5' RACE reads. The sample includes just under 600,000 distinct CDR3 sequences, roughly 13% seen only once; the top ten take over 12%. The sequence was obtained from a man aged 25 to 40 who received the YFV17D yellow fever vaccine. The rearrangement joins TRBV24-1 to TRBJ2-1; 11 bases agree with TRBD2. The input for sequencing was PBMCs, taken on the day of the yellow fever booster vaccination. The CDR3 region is CATSDPSGRNSYNEQFF. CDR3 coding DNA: TGTGCCACCAGTGACCCTAGCGGGAGGAACTCCTACAATGAGCAGTTCTTC.